The present T cell receptor beta chain was sequenced within a study of cytomegalovirus exposure and HLA in healthy donors. The primer mix had 60 Vbeta and 13 Jbeta primers. Sequenced by immunoSEQ multiplex PCR; TCRdb stores in-frame clones only, minus some. The data show approximately 75,000 clones, approximately 80% seen once. This clone was seen once. Trimming took 2 bases from V and 2 from J; bases not matched to a gene: 7. The CDR3 extends over 15 amino acids. The germline CDR1 and CDR2 sequences are SGHRS and YFSETQ. This chain uses TRBV5-1 with TRBJ2-7; 7 bases map to TRBD1. This sequence originates from a man aged 65 to 79 in good health and CMV-seropositive. The specimen sequenced was PBMCs. CDR3 residues: CASSLRQGKAYEQYF. The CDR3 DNA is TGCGCCAGCAGCTTAAGACAGGGCAAGGCCTACGAGCAGTACTTC.